These 21 T cell receptor beta chains share one sample of origin, sequenced in a study of PD-L1 blockade in urothelial cancer (dated by TCRdb to 2015 to 2018). Receptor amplification or capture employed the immunoSEQ multiplex PCR assay. Held by TCRdb, this immuneACCESS table contains in-frame sequences only and omits some clones. Under half of the omission traces to an unresolved V gene where checked; the cause of the rest is unknown. A total of under 100,000 clones appear in this sample, 90% of them only once. The ten largest clones add up to 1.5% to 2% of the sample. The sample's time point label is to be understood as: pretreatment peripheral blood. This sample comprised PBMCs, obtained around atezolizumab (anti-PD-L1) treatment. Every receptor here comes from a man in his sixties with urothelial cancer.

This chain connects TRBV9 to TRBJ2-5; no reliable D call. The CDR3 is made up of 13 amino acids. Germline assignment: CDR1 SGDLS and CDR2 YYNGEE. V was trimmed by 0 bases and J by 3 bases, leaving 6 bases between them. CDR3 region: CASSVGQEETQYF. In DNA form, the CDR3 reads TGTGCCAGCAGCGTAGGGCAAGAAGAGACCCAGTACTTC.

The chain carries TRBV7-3 and TRBJ2-2, with 13 bases lining up with TRBD2. The CDR3 totals 18 residues. The J segment lost 7 bases and the V segment lost 3 bases, leaving 11 bases of the junction unmatched. CDR1 is SGHTA, CDR2 FQGTGA, per germline. For the CDR3, the DNA is TGTGCCAGCAGCTTGCTTGGACTAGCGGGAGTTTATAGCGGGGAGCTGTTTTTT. Protein: CASSLLGLAGVYSGELFF.

This clone was observed a handful of times. This rearrangement joins TRBV30 to TRBJ1-1, with D perhaps matching TRBD1 (5 bases). Germline CDR1 GTSNPN, CDR2 SVGIG (reference sequence). The CDR3 is 12 residues long. V lost 5 bases and J 1 base, leaving 8 bases between the germline ends. CDR3 bases: TGTGCCTGGGACAGCCAGAACACTGAAGCTTTCTTT. Amino acids: CAWDSQNTEAFF.

J is TRBJ2-5 and V is TRBV4-3; no firm D call. Trimming left V 0 bases short and J 5 bases short, with 19 bases between. CDR3 size: 17 residues. Germline V lookup: CDR1 LGHNA, CDR2 YSLEER. The CDR3 DNA sequence: TGCGCCAGCAGCCAAGAATCAGGCAGCCTCAAAGTCGAGACCCAGTACTTC. It codes for CASSQESGSLKVETQYF.

The rearrangement links TRBV5-1 to TRBJ2-5, with 10 positions matching TRBD2. CDR3 size: 13 residues. Germline V CDR1 and CDR2: SGHRS, YFSETQ. V lost 6 bases and J lost 5; bases outside the gene matches: 4. CDR3 in amino acids: CASTQAGGETQYF. The DNA for the CDR3 is TGCGCCAGCACTCAAGCGGGAGGGGAGACCCAGTACTTC.

The V gene is TRBV25-1, the J gene TRBJ2-2; 10 bases map to TRBD2. From germline, CDR1 is MGHDK and CDR2 SYGVNS. V shed 3 bases and J 6 bases; nucleotides not matched to a gene: 10. The CDR3 runs 17 residues. The CDR3 region has the DNA TGTGCCAGCAGTGACAAGTCTAGCGGGAGTACCCCCGGGGAGCTGTTTTTT. It is translated as CASSDKSSGSTPGELFF.

This sequence joins TRBV5-1 and TRBJ1-1; D gene unclear. From germline, CDR1 is SGHRS and CDR2 YFSETQ. The CDR3 extends over 14 amino acids. V was trimmed by 4 bases and J by 1 base, leaving 11 bases between them. As DNA, the CDR3 is TGCGCCAGCAGCCCCACTGCAGGGAACACTGAAGCTTTCTTT. Its protein product is CASSPTAGNTEAFF.

The V and J genes are TRBV11-2 and TRBJ2-5, with D maybe TRBD1 (6 bases). Germline V gives CDR1 SGHAT, CDR2 FQNNGV. V lost 5 bases to trimming and J lost 2 bases, with 12 bases between them. This CDR3 has 14 residues. CDR3 sequence: CASSTRTEQETQYF. CDR3 bases: TGTGCCAGCAGCACGCGGACAGAACAAGAGACCCAGTACTTC.

This clone was observed a single time. V is TRBV29-1 and J is TRBJ2-3; 12 nucleotides agree with TRBD2. V gave up 3 bases and J gave up 4 bases; unmatched junction bases: 5. CDR3 length: 15 amino acids. CDR1 and CDR2 (germline): SQVTM, ANQGSEA. CDR3: CSVEGLAGGSDTQYF. DNA of the CDR3: TGCAGCGTTGAGGGTCTAGCGGGGGGGTCAGATACGCAGTATTTT.

The V and J genes are TRBV5-1 and TRBJ2-1; D is unclear. The CDR3 is 16 residues long. Germline lookup yields CDR1 SGHRS and CDR2 YFSETQ. Trimming shortened V by 1 base and J by 9 bases, and 20 bases separated the two germline ends. CDR3 sequence reads: CASSLMVASSKSEQFF. CDR3 in DNA: TGCGCCAGCAGCTTGATGGTGGCCTCTAGTAAGAGTGAGCAGTTCTTC.

The chain has TRBV5-4 and TRBJ2-1; D perhaps matches TRBD1 (6 bases). In germline, CDR1 is SGHNT, CDR2 YYREEE (reference sequence). The ends were cut back, 2 bases at V and 8 bases at J, with 17 bases in the middle. The CDR3 is 15 amino acids. The CDR3 protein is CASSFRQEPRDEQFF. The CDR3 region has the DNA TGTGCCAGCAGCTTCCGACAGGAGCCAAGGGATGAGCAGTTCTTC.

The rearrangement links TRBV18 to TRBJ2-7; 8 bases line up with TRBD1. The V and J ends lost 5 bases and 5 bases, in that order; junction bases with no gene match: 11. The CDR3 contains 15 residues. The germline V gene has CDR1 KGHSH and CDR2 LQKENI. This CDR3 reads CASSSGTGLSNEQYF. The CDR3 region has the DNA TGTGCCAGCTCATCCGGGACAGGCTTATCTAACGAGCAGTACTTC.

This chain uses TRBV7-9 with TRBJ1-4; D may be TRBD1 (5 bases). Germline CDR1 reads SEHNR; CDR2 reads FQNEAQ (reference sequence). The CDR3 is 15 amino acids. V lost 5 bases and J 7 bases, leaving 17 bases between the germline ends. CDR3 nucleotides: TGTGCCAGCAGCCCCCAGGGAGGGGTAGTTGAAAAACTGTTTTTT. Amino acids: CASSPQGGVVEKLFF.

Here the CDR3 DNA reads TGTGCCAGCAGACCCGGACTAGCGGGGGGGCTTTCGCAGTATTTT. Protein: CASRPGLAGGLSQYF. The chain employs TRBV28 and TRBJ2-3; the match to TRBD2 covers 15 bases. The junction had 8 bases not matched to a gene; V was cut back by 6 bases and J by 10 bases. The CDR3 is 15 residues long. The germline CDR1 and CDR2 sequences are MDHEN and SYDVKM.

The chain joins TRBV28 to TRBJ2-3, with D possibly matching TRBD1 (6 bases). Trimming removed 5 bases from V and 0 bases from J, with 9 bases in between. This CDR3 contains 14 residues. Germline V lookup: CDR1 MDHEN, CDR2 SYDVKM. The CDR3 loop reads CASSGTSSTDTQYF. The CDR3 bases are TGTGCCAGCAGTGGGACAAGCAGCACAGATACGCAGTATTTT.

This clone has just one count. V usage is TRBV7-2 and J usage is TRBJ1-2; D gene uncertain. V lost 5 bases and J 6 bases, leaving 16 bases between the germline ends. CDR1 is SGHTA, CDR2 FQGNSA, per germline. The CDR3 extends over 14 amino acids. CDR3 region: CASSPEIGANGYTF. CDR3 bases: TGTGCCAGCAGCCCAGAAATAGGAGCTAATGGCTACACCTTC.

V and J are TRBV21-1 and TRBJ2-7; TRBD2, the D gene given by the table, was not confirmed from the DNA. TRBV21-1 corresponds to a pseudogene. CDR3 length: 15 amino acids. The CDR3 region is CASSEKVTSVYEQYF. The CDR3 DNA follows: TGTGCCAGCAGCGAAAAGGTGACTAGCGTCTACGAGCAGTACTTC.

The J gene is TRBJ2-1, the V gene TRBV2; D may be TRBD1 (6 bases). The CDR3 runs to 12 residues. Germline-derived CDR1 and CDR2 are SNHLY and FYNNEI. V dropped 4 bases and J dropped 9 bases, with 10 bases sitting between them. The CDR3 region has the DNA TGTGCCAGCAGTGCAACAGGGTTTGAGCAGTTCTTC. Protein: CASSATGFEQFF.

The chain has TRBV15 and TRBJ2-3; tentative D call: TRBD1 (6 bases). V was cut by 8 bases and J by 0 bases, with 12 bases left in between. The germline V gene has CDR1 LNHNV and CDR2 YYDKDF (reference sequence). The CDR3 is 14 amino acids. The chain's CDR3 is CATRAGTSTDTQYF. In DNA form, the CDR3 reads TGTGCCACCCGTGCCGGGACAAGCACAGATACGCAGTATTTT.

This clone was observed a handful of times. The chain is built from TRBV5-1 and TRBJ2-3; 10 bases match TRBD1. V was clipped by 0 bases and J by 5 bases; unmatched bases: 6. CDR1 and CDR2 (germline): SGHRS, YFSETQ. The CDR3 extends over 16 amino acids. The CDR3 DNA reads TGCGCCAGCAGCTTGGTCATGACAGGGGGCGGAGATACGCAGTATTTT. Residues: CASSLVMTGGGDTQYF.

This sequence joins TRBV12-2 and TRBJ2-3; TRBD2, as called in the table, went unchecked against the DNA. TRBV12-2 represents a pseudogene. The CDR3 has 14 residues. The DNA of the CDR3 is TGTGCAAGTCGCTTAACTAGCGGCACAGATACGCAGTATTTT. Translated, it gives CASRLTSGTDTQYF.